One T cell receptor (beta chain) is described in this entry. The sample belongs to a study of blood T cell repertoires in COVID-19. Turning to the study itself: The United States, Italy and Spain provided the acute and convalescent COVID-19 samples. PBMCs, B-cell-depleted T cells, or T cells were the source of the cDNA or gDNA that made up the material.

This CDR3 has 15 residues. V lost 3 bases, J lost 2 bases, and 14 bases lay in between. CDR1 is MDHEN, CDR2 SYDVKM, per germline. In the authors' workflow: It was from reference gene primer amplification that nucleated cell counts were estimated. The data were produced by immunoSEQ multiplex PCR, yet TCRdb's version contains in-frame clones alone and is incomplete. The V and J calls and clone size were taken over from that table, and D and trimming were inferred from the DNA. The sample shows some 260,000 clones, more than 70% of them seen only once. The receptor's source is a woman aged 18-30 years with acute or convalescent COVID-19. This rearrangement joins TRBV28 to TRBJ2-7; D may be TRBD1 (6 bases). Sequencing was performed on peripheral blood. In DNA, the CDR3 is TGTGCCAGCAGTTTTATGGGGGCAACTACCTACGAGCAGTACTTC. This gives the protein CASSFMGATTYEQYF.